The 15 T cell receptor beta chains below were found in one sample sequenced in a study of blood T cells in healthy people across ages. A second PCR, run for roughly 7 to 12 cycles, used a sample-barcoded 5' primer plus a J-beta primer mix. TCRdb processed the 5' RACE reads anew with MiXCR; each CDR3 protein has one entry. The table records approximately 1,100,000 distinct CDR3 sequences, 35% to 55% of them present only once. The sample taken for sequencing was blood. The receptors here all came from a woman in her fifties or sixties in good health.

The chain joins TRBV18 to TRBJ1-5; the D gene is possibly TRBD1 (6 bases). Germline lookup yields CDR1 KGHSH and CDR2 LQKENI. The CDR3 spans 16 residues. Between the trimmed V and J ends, which lost 2 bases and 5 bases, there was a span of 16 bases. The CDR3: CASSPTIGGVDQPQHF. The CDR3 bases are TGTGCCAGCTCACCAACCATAGGGGGGGTGGATCAGCCCCAGCATTTT.

V and J are TRBV28 and TRBJ2-3; D is perhaps TRBD2 (6 bases). The CDR3 loop spans 16 amino acids. Trimming pared 6 bases from V and 2 bases from J, leaving 18 bases between. The germline V gene encodes CDR1 MDHEN and CDR2 SYDVKM. The DNA of the CDR3 is TGTGCCAGCAGGCACCGAGGAGCGGGCGACACAGATACGCAGTATTTT. Encoded protein: CASRHRGAGDTDTQYF.

J is TRBJ2-1 and V is TRBV29-1, with 7 bases identical to TRBD1. This CDR3 region has 15 residues. The V segment lost 3 bases and the J segment 4 bases; nucleotides outside the gene matches: 9. Germline-derived CDR1 and CDR2 are SQVTM and ANQGSEA. CDR3 sequence reads: CSVEGRGFLYNEQFF. The CDR3 coding sequence is TGCAGCGTTGAGGGCAGGGGGTTCCTTTACAATGAGCAGTTCTTC.

This clonotype was detected a few times. V usage is TRBV27 and J usage is TRBJ2-1; the match to TRBD1 covers 9 bases. J was trimmed by 4 bases and V by 6 bases; bases with no gene match: 7. The germline CDR1 and CDR2 sequences are MNHEY and SMNVEV (reference sequence). The length of the CDR3 is 15 residues. DNA of the CDR3: TGTGCCAGCAGGGTCTCTGGACAGGGGTACAATGAGCAGTTCTTC. Protein: CASRVSGQGYNEQFF.

The chain joins TRBV27 to TRBJ2-4, with TRBD1 as a possible D gene (6 bases). The V gene's germline CDR1 is MNHEY and CDR2 SMNVEV (reference sequence). V was trimmed by 8 bases and J by 0 bases, leaving 20 bases between them. This CDR3 region has 17 residues. The CDR3 loop is CASATGQSFLAKNIQYF. As DNA, the CDR3 is TGTGCCAGCGCGACTGGACAGTCGTTTTTAGCCAAAAACATTCAGTACTTC.

A single count supports this clonotype. The junction differs from germline at one of its ends, possibly a read error. CDR3 loop: CAGSQGQGAYEQYF. The DNA for the CDR3 is TGTGCCGGCAGCCAAGGACAGGGGGCGTACGAGCAGTACTTC. The V gene is TRBV27, the J gene TRBJ2-7, with 11 bases lining up with TRBD1. CDR3 length equals 14 residues. Germline values: CDR1 MNHEY, CDR2 SMNVEV (reference sequence).

This clonotype showed up just a few times. The V call is TRBV7-8, the J call TRBJ1-1; no clear D gene. Germline V gene lookup returns CDR1 SGHVS and CDR2 FQNEAQ. Trimming took 0 bases from V and 2 from J, leaving 7 bases between them. The CDR3 has 14 amino acids. The CDR3 sequence is CASSLAGDNTEAFF. DNA of the CDR3: TGTGCCAGCAGCTTAGCGGGAGATAACACTGAAGCTTTCTTT.

This clonotype turned up a few times. V usage is TRBV27 and J usage is TRBJ1-5; tentatively, D is TRBD1 (5 bases). Germline values: CDR1 MNHEY, CDR2 SMNVEV (reference sequence). The V end lost 6 bases, the J end lost 0 bases, and 12 bases lay between the germline ends. CDR3 length: 15 amino acids. CDR3 DNA sequence: TGTGCCAGCAGACTGACAGTTAGTAGCAATCAGCCCCAGCATTTT. This codes for CASRLTVSSNQPQHF.

There are a few counts of this clonotype. V usage is TRBV4-1 and J usage is TRBJ2-5; D not resolved. CDR1 is MGHRA and CDR2 is YSYEKL in the germline V gene. The V end was cut by 1 base, the J end by 2 bases, with 11 bases between. The CDR3 length is 15 residues. CDR3 sequence reads: CASSQGAGPQETQYF. In nucleotides, the CDR3 is TGCGCCAGCAGCCAAGGAGCAGGACCACAAGAGACCCAGTACTTC.

CDR3 region: CAISAGGPGPYEQYF. The DNA for the CDR3 is TGTGCCATCAGTGCCGGGGGCCCGGGACCCTACGAGCAGTACTTC. V usage is TRBV10-3 and J usage is TRBJ2-7; perhaps D is TRBD1 or TRBD2 (6 bases each). V was trimmed by 4 bases and J by 2 bases, leaving 15 bases between them. Germline V gene sequence: CDR1 ENHRY, CDR2 SYGVKD. This CDR3 is 15 amino acids long.

This clonotype was seen more than once but under ten times. The chain uses TRBV29-1 and TRBJ2-7, with D perhaps matching TRBD1 (6 bases). Deletions cut 3 bases from V and 3 bases from J, with 12 bases between. Looked up from germline, CDR1 is SQVTM and CDR2 is ANQGSEA. This CDR3 region has 13 residues. This CDR3 reads CSVDLGTNYEQYF. CDR3 in DNA: TGCAGCGTTGACCTCGGGACAAACTACGAGCAGTACTTC.

The chain couples TRBV7-9 to TRBJ1-2; D gene unclear. V gave up 5 bases and J gave up 4 bases, with 8 bases separating them. CDR3 length: 12 residues. CDR1 is SEHNR, CDR2 FQNEAQ, per germline (reference sequence). CDR3 DNA: TGTGCCAGCAGCGGGAGCCCCTATGGCTACACCTTC. Encoded protein: CASSGSPYGYTF. Together with reference TRBV7-9 and TRBJ1-2, the CDR3 gives the full variable domain: DTGVSQNPRHKITKRGQNVTFRCDPISEHNRLYWYRQTLGQGPEFLTYFQNEAQLEKSRLLSDRFSAERPKGSFSTLEIQRTEQGDSAMYLCASSGSPYGYTFGSGTRLTVV.

The J gene is TRBJ2-7, the V gene TRBV6-5; D is possibly TRBD2 (7 bases). The CDR3 has 14 residues. Deletions cut 6 bases from V and 4 bases from J, with 16 bases between. The V gene's germline CDR1 is MNHEY and CDR2 SVGAGI. CDR3 amino acids: CASREGGDTYEQYF. The CDR3 bases are TGTGCCAGCAGGGAAGGGGGGGATACTTACGAGCAGTACTTC.

The chain carries TRBV18 and TRBJ2-1, with 13 bases matching TRBD2. This CDR3 contains 16 residues. V lost 6 bases to trimming and J lost 7 bases; unmatched junction nucleotides: 9. Per germline, CDR1 KGHSH and CDR2 LQKENI. CDR3 amino acids: CASSLPTSGRLNEQFF. The CDR3 DNA reads TGTGCCAGCTCGCTCCCGACTAGCGGGAGGTTGAATGAGCAGTTCTTC.

The J gene is TRBJ2-1, the V gene TRBV12-3 or TRBV12-4; 9 bases align to TRBD2. This CDR3 spans 16 amino acids. V trimming: 5 bases; J trimming: 9 bases; junction bases outside the gene matches: 14. The CDR3 region is CASSQASGTLSSEQFF. DNA for the CDR3: TGTGCCAGCAGTCAGGCTAGCGGGACCCTCTCCAGTGAGCAGTTCTTC.